This T cell receptor beta chain derives from a study of blood T cell repertoires in COVID-19. Study-level information: Acute and convalescent COVID-19 samples came from the United States, Italy and Spain.

TCRdb's copy holds only in-frame clones and misses some; the assay was immunoSEQ multiplex PCR. The sample lists approximately 100,000 clones, roughly nine tenths seen once, with roughly 5.6% in the top ten. CDR1 SGHDT and CDR2 YYEEEE come from the germline V gene. This CDR3 is built from 13 residues. Trimming removed 1 base from V and 3 bases from J, with 7 bases in between. V and J are TRBV5-6 and TRBJ2-5; D gene uncertain. The sample consisted of peripheral blood. The sequence was obtained from a human donor in a cohort sampled during active COVID-19. Here the CDR3 DNA reads TGTGCCAGCAGCTTGTTGGCCAAAGAGACCCAGTACTTC. Translation gives CASSLLAKETQYF.